The present T cell receptor (beta chain) was sequenced within a study of cytomegalovirus exposure and HLA in healthy donors. Comment on this clone: Antigen specificity is unknown.

Whole-study results and caveats: Reports state that TCR beta sequences accurately predicted most subjects' HLA-A and HLA-B alleles. Cytomegalovirus status was reportedly diagnosed by the classifier with high specificity and sensitivity.

It was with 60 Vbeta and 13 Jbeta primers that the PCR ran. Study processing details: Unique TCR beta chains totaled roughly 80 million in a later count, with around 10 million of them shared. Assay: immunoSEQ multiplex PCR; the TCRdb copy retains only in-frame clones and omits some. Clonal size and the V and J genes are those of that table, whereas D and trimming came from the DNA. The table lists under 150,000 clones, approximately 83% of them singletons. This CDR3 region has 13 residues. Germline lookup yields CDR1 MNHEY and CDR2 SMNVEV (reference sequence). The V gene lost 5 bases and the J gene lost 0 bases, with 7 bases spanning the gap.

The chain combines TRBV27 with TRBJ1-2; D gene ambiguous. The source of this sequence is a girl aged 2-10 years in good health and CMV-seronegative. The material sequenced was PBMCs. CDR3 in amino acids: CASSPTPNYGYTF. The CDR3 DNA reads as TGTGCCAGCAGTCCCACACCTAACTATGGCTACACCTTC.